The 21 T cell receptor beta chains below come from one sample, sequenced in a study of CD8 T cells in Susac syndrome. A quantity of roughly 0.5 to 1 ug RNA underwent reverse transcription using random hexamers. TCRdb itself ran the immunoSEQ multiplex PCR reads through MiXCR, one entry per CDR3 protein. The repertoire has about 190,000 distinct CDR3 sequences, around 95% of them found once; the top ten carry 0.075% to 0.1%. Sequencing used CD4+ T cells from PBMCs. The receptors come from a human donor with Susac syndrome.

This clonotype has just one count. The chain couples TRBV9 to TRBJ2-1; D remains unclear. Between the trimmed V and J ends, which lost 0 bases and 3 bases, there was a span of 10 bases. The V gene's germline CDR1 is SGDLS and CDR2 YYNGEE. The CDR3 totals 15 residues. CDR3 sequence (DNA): TGTGCCAGCAGCGTAGAGGTAAGCGACTACAATGAGCAGTTCTTC. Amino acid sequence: CASSVEVSDYNEQFF.

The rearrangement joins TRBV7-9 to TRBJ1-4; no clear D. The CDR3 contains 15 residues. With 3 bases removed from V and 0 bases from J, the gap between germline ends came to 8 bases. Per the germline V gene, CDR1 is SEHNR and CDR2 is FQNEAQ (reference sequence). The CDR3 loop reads CASSFPRATNEKLFF. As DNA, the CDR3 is TGTGCCAGCAGCTTCCCCCGAGCAACTAATGAAAAACTGTTTTTT.

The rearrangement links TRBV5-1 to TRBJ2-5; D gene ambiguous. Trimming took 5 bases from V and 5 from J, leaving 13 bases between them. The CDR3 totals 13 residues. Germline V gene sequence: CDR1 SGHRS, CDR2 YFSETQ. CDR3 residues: CASRRGETETQYF. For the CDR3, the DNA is TGCGCCAGCAGGCGTGGGGAAACGGAGACCCAGTACTTC.

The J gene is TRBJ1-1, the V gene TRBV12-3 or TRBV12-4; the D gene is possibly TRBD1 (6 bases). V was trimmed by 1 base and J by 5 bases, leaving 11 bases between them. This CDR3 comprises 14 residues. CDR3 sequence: CASSLGQGITEAFF. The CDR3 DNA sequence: TGTGCCAGCAGTTTAGGTCAGGGGATAACTGAAGCTTTCTTT.

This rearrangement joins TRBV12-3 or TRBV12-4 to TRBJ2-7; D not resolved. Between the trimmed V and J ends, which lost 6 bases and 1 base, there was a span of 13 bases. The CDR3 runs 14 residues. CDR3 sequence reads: CASRKETGSYEQYF. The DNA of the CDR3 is TGTGCCAGCAGGAAAGAGACTGGTTCCTACGAGCAGTACTTC.

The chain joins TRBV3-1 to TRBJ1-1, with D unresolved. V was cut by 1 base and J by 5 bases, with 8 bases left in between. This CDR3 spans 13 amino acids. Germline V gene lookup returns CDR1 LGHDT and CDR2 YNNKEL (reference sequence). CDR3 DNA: TGTGCCAGCAGCCAAGTGTCGCGGACTGAAGCTTTCTTT. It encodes CASSQVSRTEAFF.

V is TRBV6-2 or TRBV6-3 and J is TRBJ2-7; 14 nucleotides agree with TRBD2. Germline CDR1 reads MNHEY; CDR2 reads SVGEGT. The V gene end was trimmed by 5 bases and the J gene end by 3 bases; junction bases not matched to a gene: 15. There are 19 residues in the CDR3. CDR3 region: CASSNQTTGTSGGGYEQYF. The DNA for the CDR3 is TGTGCCAGCAGTAACCAGACTACCGGGACTAGCGGGGGAGGCTACGAGCAGTACTTC.

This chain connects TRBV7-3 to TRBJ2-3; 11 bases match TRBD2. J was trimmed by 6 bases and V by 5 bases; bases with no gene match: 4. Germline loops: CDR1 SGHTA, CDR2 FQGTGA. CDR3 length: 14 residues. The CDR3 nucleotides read TGTGCCAGCAGCCAACTAGCGGGGGCGGATACGCAGTATTTT. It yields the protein CASSQLAGADTQYF.

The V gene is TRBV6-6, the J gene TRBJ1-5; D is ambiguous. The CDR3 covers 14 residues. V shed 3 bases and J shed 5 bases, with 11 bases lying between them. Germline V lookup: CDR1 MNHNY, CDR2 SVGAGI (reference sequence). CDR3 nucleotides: TGTGCCAGCAGTTATGTGGGTGGTCATCAGCCCCAGCATTTT. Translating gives CASSYVGGHQPQHF.

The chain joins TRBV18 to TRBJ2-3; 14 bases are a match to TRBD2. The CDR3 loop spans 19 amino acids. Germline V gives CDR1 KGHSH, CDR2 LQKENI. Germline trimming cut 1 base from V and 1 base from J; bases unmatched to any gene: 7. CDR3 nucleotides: TGTGCCAGCTCACCACTAAGACTAGCGGGGGGGCCTGGCACAGATACGCAGTATTTT. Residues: CASSPLRLAGGPGTDTQYF.

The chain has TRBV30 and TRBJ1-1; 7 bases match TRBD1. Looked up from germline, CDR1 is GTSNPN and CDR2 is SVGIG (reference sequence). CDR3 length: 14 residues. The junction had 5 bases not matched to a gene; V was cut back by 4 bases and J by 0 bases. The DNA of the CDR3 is TGTGCCTGGACCCAGGGACAGATGAACACTGAAGCTTTCTTT. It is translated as CAWTQGQMNTEAFF.

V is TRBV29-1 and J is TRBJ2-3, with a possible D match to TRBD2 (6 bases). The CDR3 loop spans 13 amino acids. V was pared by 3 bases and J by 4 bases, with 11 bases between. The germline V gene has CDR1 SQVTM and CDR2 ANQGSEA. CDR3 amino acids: CSVEEGLADTQYF. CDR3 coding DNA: TGCAGCGTTGAGGAGGGGCTAGCAGATACGCAGTATTTT.

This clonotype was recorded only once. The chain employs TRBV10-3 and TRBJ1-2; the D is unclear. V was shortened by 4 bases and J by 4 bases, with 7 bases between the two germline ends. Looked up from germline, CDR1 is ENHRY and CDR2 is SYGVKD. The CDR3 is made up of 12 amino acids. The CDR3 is CAISGQIYGYTF. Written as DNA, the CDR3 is TGTGCCATCAGTGGGCAGATCTATGGCTACACCTTC.

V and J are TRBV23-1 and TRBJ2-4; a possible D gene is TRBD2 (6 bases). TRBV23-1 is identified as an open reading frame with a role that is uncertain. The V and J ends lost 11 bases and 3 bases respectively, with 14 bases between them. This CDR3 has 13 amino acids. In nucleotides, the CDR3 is TGCGCCTCCGGGGGTGATCGCAAAAACATTCAGTACTTC. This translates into CASGGDRKNIQYF.

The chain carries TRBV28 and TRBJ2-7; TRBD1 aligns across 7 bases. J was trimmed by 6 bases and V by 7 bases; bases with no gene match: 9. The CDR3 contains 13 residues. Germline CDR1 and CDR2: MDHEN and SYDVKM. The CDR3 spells CASTPGGPIEQYF. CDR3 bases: TGTGCCAGCACCCCAGGGGGTCCTATCGAGCAGTACTTC.

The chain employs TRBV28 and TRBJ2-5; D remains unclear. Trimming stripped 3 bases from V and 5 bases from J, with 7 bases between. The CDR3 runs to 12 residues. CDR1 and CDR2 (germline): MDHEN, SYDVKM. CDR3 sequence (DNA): TGTGCCAGCAGTTTTGGATACGAGACCCAGTACTTC. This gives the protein CASSFGYETQYF.

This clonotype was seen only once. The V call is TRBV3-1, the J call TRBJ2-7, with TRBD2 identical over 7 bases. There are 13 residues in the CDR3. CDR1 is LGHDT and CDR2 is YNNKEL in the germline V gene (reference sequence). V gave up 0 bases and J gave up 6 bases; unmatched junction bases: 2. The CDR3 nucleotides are TGTGCCAGCAGCCAAGATTTAGCGGGCGAGCAGTACTTC. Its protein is CASSQDLAGEQYF.

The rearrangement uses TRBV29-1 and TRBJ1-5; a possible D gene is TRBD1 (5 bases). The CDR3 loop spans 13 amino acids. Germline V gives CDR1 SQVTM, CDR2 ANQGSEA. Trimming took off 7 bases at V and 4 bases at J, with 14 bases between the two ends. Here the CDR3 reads CSARDGGNQPQHF. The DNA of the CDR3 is TGCAGCGCCCGGGACGGTGGGAATCAGCCCCAGCATTTT.

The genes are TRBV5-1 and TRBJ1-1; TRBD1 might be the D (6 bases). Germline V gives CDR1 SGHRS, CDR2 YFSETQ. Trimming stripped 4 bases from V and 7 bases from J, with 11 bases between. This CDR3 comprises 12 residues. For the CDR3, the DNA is TGCGCCAGCAGCGAAGGACAGCTTGAAGCTTTCTTT. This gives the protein CASSEGQLEAFF.

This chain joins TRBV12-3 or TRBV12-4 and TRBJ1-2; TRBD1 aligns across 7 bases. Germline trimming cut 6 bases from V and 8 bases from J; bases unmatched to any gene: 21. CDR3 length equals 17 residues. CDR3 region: CASSSGYLRQGQFGYTF. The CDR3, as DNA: TGTGCCAGCAGCTCCGGCTATCTTAGACAGGGACAATTCGGCTACACCTTC.

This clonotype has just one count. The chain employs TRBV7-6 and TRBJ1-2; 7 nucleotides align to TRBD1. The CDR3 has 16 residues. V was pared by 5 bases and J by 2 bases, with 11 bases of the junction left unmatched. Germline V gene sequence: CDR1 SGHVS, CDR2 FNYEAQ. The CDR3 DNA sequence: TGTGCCAGCAGCAACATCCTGGGACAGCAAAACTATGGCTACACCTTC. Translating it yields CASSNILGQQNYGYTF.